This entry lists 13 T cell receptor beta chains sequenced from one sample in a study of T-cell memory formation after mild COVID-19. Each CDR3 protein is one row after TCRdb ran MiXCR on the 5' RACE reads. Of around 130,000 distinct CDR3 sequences listed, about 16% are singletons. Sequenced input: PBMCs or a T cell subset sorted from them (not recorded which). Receptor source: an adult woman who had mild COVID-19 (a few samples of this study predate the infection). Cell type and time point are not known.

This clonotype was detected only a few times. V is TRBV30 and J is TRBJ2-5; possibly TRBD1 for D (6 bases). The CDR3 extends over 16 amino acids. The germline gives CDR1 GTSNPN, CDR2 SVGIG (reference sequence). The germline V and J ends were trimmed by 7 bases and 1 base, with 22 bases remaining between them. This CDR3 is CAFRTILGQPQETQYF. The DNA for the CDR3 is TGTGCCTTCCGCACCATCCTCGGACAGCCCCAAGAGACCCAGTACTTC.

The J gene is TRBJ2-7, the V gene TRBV30; tentatively, D is TRBD1 or TRBD2 (5 bases each). Trimming removed 2 bases at V and 5 bases at J, with 13 bases between. The germline CDR1 and CDR2 sequences are GTSNPN and SVGIG (reference sequence). The CDR3 is 13 amino acids. CDR3 bases: TGTGCCTGGAGTCCCCGGGGACCGCACGAGCAGTACTTC. Translating it yields CAWSPRGPHEQYF. Full variable domain (missing parts from reference TRBV30 and TRBJ2-7): SQTIHQWPATLVQPVGSPLSLECTVEGTSNPNLYWYRQAAGRGLQLLFYSVGIGQISSEVPQNLSASRPQDRQFILSSKKLLLSDSGFYLCAWSPRGPHEQYFGPGTRLTVT.

The CDR3 loop reads CASSVRGGKDGELFF. CDR3 sequence (DNA): TGTGCCAGCAGCGTGAGAGGGGGCAAGGACGGGGAGCTGTTTTTT. The rearrangement joins TRBV9 to TRBJ2-2; 7 bases are shared with TRBD1. The CDR3 contains 15 residues. The trim removed 2 bases at V and 7 bases at J, leaving 8 bases unmatched. Looked up from germline, CDR1 is SGDLS and CDR2 is YYNGEE.

The rearrangement uses TRBV7-3 and TRBJ2-1; D gene uncertain. The germline gives CDR1 SGHTA, CDR2 FQGTGA. CDR3 length: 16 amino acids. V lost 5 bases, J lost 0 bases, and 14 bases lay in between. The CDR3 DNA reads TGTGCCAGCAGCACCCTTAAGAGTAGCTCCTACAATGAGCAGTTCTTC. Residues: CASSTLKSSSYNEQFF.

This clonotype was recorded many times. The chain couples TRBV6-2 or TRBV6-3 to TRBJ2-5; D remains unclear. The germline V and J ends were trimmed by 2 bases and 2 bases, with 9 bases remaining between them. Germline assignment: CDR1 MNHEY and CDR2 SVGEGT. The CDR3 has 14 amino acids. The CDR3 DNA follows: TGTGCCAGCAGTTACCTTCGCGCTCAAGAGACCCAGTACTTC. This sequence encodes CASSYLRAQETQYF.

Only a few counts were recorded for this clonotype. The chain employs TRBV11-3 and TRBJ2-7; D is unresolved. This CDR3 is built from 13 residues. CDR1 and CDR2 (germline): SGHNT, YENEEA. V was clipped by 9 bases and J by 1 base, with 13 bases between them. The CDR3 DNA follows: TGTGCCAGAGGGATACGAAGTTCCTACGAGCAGTACTTC. It is translated as CARGIRSSYEQYF.

The sample holds a few counts of this clonotype. J is TRBJ2-2 and V is TRBV15; TRBD1 matches 7 bases. Germline V gene sequence: CDR1 LNHNV, CDR2 YYDKDF (reference sequence). The CDR3 is 17 amino acids. Losses at the gene ends were 5 bases for V and 4 bases for J; bases not matched to a gene: 13. The DNA of the CDR3 is TGTGCCACCAGCCCGTCACGGGTAGGGGGCGGCACCGGGGAGCTGTTTTTT. Amino acids: CATSPSRVGGGTGELFF.

This clonotype was counted a few times. V is TRBV12-3 or TRBV12-4 and J is TRBJ2-1; D is possibly TRBD2 (5 bases). The CDR3 is made up of 15 amino acids. Trimming pared 4 bases from V and 0 bases from J, leaving 10 bases between. DNA of the CDR3: TGTGCCAGCAGTTACGGACTCTCCTCCTACAATGAGCAGTTCTTC. This encodes CASSYGLSSYNEQFF.

In this sample, this clonotype turned up many times. The chain has TRBV24-1 and TRBJ2-7, with a tentative D call TRBD2 (6 bases). Trimming removed 2 bases from V and 2 bases from J, with 18 bases in between. From germline, CDR1 is KGHDR and CDR2 SFDVKD. The CDR3 loop spans 17 amino acids. The CDR3 spells CATSDSRMGLSAYEQYF. CDR3 DNA sequence: TGTGCCACCAGTGATTCGAGAATGGGACTTTCCGCCTACGAGCAGTACTTC.

In its sample, this clonotype was seen a few times. The CDR3 DNA follows: TGCGCCAGCAAAATGAGCAGGGGAGAGACCCAGTACTTC. Translation: CASKMSRGETQYF. The rearrangement uses TRBV5-1 and TRBJ2-5; maybe TRBD1 (6 bases). The CDR3 extends over 13 amino acids. V was clipped by 6 bases and J by 4 bases, with 13 bases between them. The germline V gene encodes CDR1 SGHRS and CDR2 YFSETQ.

There are a few counts of this clonotype. V gene TRBV4-2 combines with J gene TRBJ1-2; 10 positions match TRBD1. Per germline, CDR1 LGHNA and CDR2 YNFKEQ. With 1 base clipped from V and 5 bases from J, the junction kept 7 bases outside the gene matches. The CDR3 spans 16 residues. The CDR3 nucleotides are TGTGCCAGCAGCCAAGCGGGACAGGGGCTGGTATATGGCTACACCTTC. Translating it yields CASSQAGQGLVYGYTF.

This clonotype turned up a few times. V gene TRBV7-8 combines with J gene TRBJ2-2; TRBD2 matches at 14 bases. Germline trimming cut 0 bases from V and 6 bases from J; bases unmatched to any gene: 15. Germline V gives CDR1 SGHVS, CDR2 FQNEAQ. The CDR3 is 21 residues long. The CDR3 is CASSLAVPGLAGVGDAGELFF. DNA of the CDR3: TGTGCCAGCAGCTTAGCGGTTCCGGGACTAGCGGGAGTGGGTGATGCCGGGGAGCTGTTTTTT.

This clonotype was counted at least ten times. The gene calls are TRBV27 and TRBJ1-5, with D unresolved. This CDR3 has 14 residues. Trimming took off 5 bases at V and 0 bases at J, with 8 bases between the two ends. Per germline, CDR1 MNHEY and CDR2 SMNVEV (reference sequence). The CDR3 region is CASSLGYSNQPQHF. CDR3 coding DNA: TGTGCCAGCAGTCTGGGATATAGCAATCAGCCCCAGCATTTT.